This note documents a single T cell receptor beta chain sequence. Time point reported: before trial treatment. It was nivolumab, ipilimumab, aspirin, low-dose cyclophosphamide and low-dose radiotherapy that donors received. Each eligible patient had an advanced solid tumor, and these tumors lacked tumor-infiltrating lymphocytes. This entry belongs to a study of low-dose radiotherapy and immunotherapy resistance in tumors. Study information: The study administered intravenous cyclophosphamide at 200 mg/m2 every two weeks, one day ahead of radiation and immunotherapy.

Both TCRalpha and TCRbeta chains were reverse transcribed with V-gene-specific primers. TCR amplification used 20 PCR cycles, a constant-region primer and a V-primer adapter. TCRdb analysed the reads with MiXCR anew, one entry per CDR3 protein. The sample consists of about 71,000 distinct CDR3 sequences, around 30% of them appearing once. This specimen consisted of PBMCs, obtained before treatment. This clonotype was sampled from a female donor with ovarian cancer.

This chain's CDR3 is CASSVTGLAGGSSYNEQFF. The CDR3 DNA reads as TGTGCCAGCAGCGTGACGGGACTAGCGGGAGGGAGCTCCTACAATGAGCAGTTCTTC. The rearrangement uses TRBV9 and TRBJ2-1; 16 bases match TRBD2. The CDR3 runs 19 residues. In germline, CDR1 is SGDLS, CDR2 YYNGEE. Losses at the gene ends were 2 bases for V and 0 bases for J; bases not matched to a gene: 5.